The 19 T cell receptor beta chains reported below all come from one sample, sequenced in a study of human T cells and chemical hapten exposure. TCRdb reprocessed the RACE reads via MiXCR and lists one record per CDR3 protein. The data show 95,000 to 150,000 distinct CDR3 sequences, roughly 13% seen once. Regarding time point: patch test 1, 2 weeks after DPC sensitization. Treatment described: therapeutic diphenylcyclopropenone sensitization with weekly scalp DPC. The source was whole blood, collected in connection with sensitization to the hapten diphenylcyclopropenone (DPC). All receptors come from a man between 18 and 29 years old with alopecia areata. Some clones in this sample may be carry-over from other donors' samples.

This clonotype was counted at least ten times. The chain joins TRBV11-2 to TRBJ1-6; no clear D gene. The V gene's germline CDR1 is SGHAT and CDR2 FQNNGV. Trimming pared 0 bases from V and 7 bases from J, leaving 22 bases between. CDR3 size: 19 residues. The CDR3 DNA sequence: TGTGCCAGCAGCTTAGATCTCGCTTCGGGGTATGGTTCGAATTCACCCCTCCACTTT. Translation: CASSLDLASGYGSNSPLHF.

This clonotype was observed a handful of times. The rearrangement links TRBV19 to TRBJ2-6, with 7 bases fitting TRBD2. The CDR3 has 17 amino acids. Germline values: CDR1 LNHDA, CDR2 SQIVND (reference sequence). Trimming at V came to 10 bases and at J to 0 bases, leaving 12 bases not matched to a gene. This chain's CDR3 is CATDVGGISSGANVLTF. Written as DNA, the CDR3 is TGTGCCACGGACGTGGGGGGGATAAGCTCTGGGGCCAACGTCCTGACTTTC.

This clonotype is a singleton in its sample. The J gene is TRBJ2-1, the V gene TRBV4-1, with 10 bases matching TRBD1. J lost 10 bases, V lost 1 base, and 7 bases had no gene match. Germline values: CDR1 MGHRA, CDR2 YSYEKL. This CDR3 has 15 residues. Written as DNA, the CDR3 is TGCGCCAGCAGCCAAGGACAGGGGGCGGAGCGGGAGCAGTTCTTC. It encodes CASSQGQGAEREQFF.

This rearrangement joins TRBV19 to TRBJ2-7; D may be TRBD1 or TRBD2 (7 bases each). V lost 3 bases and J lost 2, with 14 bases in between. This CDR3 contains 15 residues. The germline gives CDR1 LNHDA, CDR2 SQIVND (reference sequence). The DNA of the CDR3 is TGTGCCAGTAGTATTAGGGAGGGGGCCACCTACGAGCAGTACTTC. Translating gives CASSIREGATYEQYF.

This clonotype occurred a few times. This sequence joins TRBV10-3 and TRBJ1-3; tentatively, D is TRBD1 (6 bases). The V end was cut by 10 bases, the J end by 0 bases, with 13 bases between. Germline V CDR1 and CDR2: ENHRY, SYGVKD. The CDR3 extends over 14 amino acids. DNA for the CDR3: TGTGCCAATTCAGGGGATCGCTCTGGAAACACCATATATTTT. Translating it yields CANSGDRSGNTIYF.

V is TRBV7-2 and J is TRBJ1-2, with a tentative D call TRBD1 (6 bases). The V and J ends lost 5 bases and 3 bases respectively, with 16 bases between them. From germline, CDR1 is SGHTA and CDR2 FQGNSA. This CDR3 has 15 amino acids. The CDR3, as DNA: TGTGCCAGCAGCCCTAGCACAGGGATCCACTATGGCTACACCTTC. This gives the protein CASSPSTGIHYGYTF.

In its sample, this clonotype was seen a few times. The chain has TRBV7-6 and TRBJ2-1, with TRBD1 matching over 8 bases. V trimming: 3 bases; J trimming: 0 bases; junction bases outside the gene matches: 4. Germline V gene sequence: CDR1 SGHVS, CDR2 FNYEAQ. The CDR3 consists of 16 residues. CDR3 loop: CASSFRQGASYNEQFF. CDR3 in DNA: TGTGCCAGCAGCTTCCGTCAGGGGGCCTCCTACAATGAGCAGTTCTTC.

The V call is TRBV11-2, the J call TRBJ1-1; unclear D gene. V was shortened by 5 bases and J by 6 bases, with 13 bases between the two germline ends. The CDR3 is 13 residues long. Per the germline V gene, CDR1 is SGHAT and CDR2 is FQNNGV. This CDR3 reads CASSPRRGAEAFF. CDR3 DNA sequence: TGTGCCAGCAGCCCCCGCCGGGGAGCTGAAGCTTTCTTT.

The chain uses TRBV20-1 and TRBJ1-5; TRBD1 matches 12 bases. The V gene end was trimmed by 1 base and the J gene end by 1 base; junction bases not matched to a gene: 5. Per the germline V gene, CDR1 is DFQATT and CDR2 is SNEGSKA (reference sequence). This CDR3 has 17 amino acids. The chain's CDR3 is CSARGDRGLPSNQPQHF. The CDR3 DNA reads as TGCAGTGCTAGAGGGGACAGGGGGCTGCCCAGCAATCAGCCCCAGCATTTT.

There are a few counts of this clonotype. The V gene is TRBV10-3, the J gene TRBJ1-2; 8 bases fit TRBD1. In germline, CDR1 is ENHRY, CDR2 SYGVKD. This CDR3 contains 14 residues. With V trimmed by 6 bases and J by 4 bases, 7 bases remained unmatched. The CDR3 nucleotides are TGTGCCATCAGCGGGCAGGGGGCATTCTATGGCTACACCTTC. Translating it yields CAISGQGAFYGYTF.

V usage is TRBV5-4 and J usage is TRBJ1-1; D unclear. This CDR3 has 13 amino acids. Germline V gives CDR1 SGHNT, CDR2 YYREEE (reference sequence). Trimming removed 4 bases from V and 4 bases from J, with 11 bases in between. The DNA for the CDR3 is TGTGCCAGCAGCCTGGGGTTGGGCACTGAAGCTTTCTTT. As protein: CASSLGLGTEAFF.

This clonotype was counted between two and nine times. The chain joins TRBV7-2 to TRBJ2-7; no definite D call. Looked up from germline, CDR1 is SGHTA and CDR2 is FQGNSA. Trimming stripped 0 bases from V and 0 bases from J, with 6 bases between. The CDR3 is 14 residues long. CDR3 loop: CASSLAGDSYEQYV. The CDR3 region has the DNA TGTGCCAGCAGCTTAGCGGGCGACTCCTACGAGCAGTACGTC.

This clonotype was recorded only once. CDR3 loop: CSATGQTYTDTQYF. The DNA of the CDR3 is TGCAGTGCTACGGGACAGACTTACACAGATACGCAGTATTTT. The chain joins TRBV20-1 to TRBJ2-3; TRBD1 matches 7 bases. The germline V gene encodes CDR1 DFQATT and CDR2 SNEGSKA (reference sequence). The CDR3 runs to 14 residues. V lost 4 bases, J lost 2 bases, and 6 bases stayed unmatched.

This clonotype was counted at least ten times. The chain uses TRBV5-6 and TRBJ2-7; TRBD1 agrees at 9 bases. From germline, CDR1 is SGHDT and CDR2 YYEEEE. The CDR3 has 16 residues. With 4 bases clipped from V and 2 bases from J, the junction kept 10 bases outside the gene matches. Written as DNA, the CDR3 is TGTGCCAGCAGCGTGTCGGACGGACAGGGGACCTACGAGCAGTACTTC. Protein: CASSVSDGQGTYEQYF.

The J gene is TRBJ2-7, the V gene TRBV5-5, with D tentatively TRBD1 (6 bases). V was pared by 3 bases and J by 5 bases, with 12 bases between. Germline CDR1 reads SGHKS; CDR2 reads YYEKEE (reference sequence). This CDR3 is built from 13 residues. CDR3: CASSYDRMDEQYF. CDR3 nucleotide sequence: TGTGCCAGCAGCTACGACAGGATGGACGAGCAGTACTTC.

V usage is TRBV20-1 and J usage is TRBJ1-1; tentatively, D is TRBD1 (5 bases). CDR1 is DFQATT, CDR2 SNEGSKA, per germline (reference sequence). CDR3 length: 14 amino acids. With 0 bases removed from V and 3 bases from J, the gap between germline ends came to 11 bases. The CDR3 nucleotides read TGCAGTGCTAGAGATCCCCAGGGTTACACTGAAGCTTTCTTT. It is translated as CSARDPQGYTEAFF.

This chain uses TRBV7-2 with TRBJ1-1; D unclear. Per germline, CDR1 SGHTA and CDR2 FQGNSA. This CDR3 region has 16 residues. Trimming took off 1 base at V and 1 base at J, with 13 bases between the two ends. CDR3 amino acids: CASSLVAFLSNTEAFF. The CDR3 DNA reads TGTGCCAGCAGCTTAGTAGCGTTCCTCTCGAACACTGAAGCTTTCTTT.

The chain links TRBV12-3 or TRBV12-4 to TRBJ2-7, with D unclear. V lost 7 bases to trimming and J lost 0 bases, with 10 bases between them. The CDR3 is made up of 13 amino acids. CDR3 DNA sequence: TGTGCCAGCAAGAAGGCGGACTCCTACGAGCAGTACGTC. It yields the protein CASKKADSYEQYV.

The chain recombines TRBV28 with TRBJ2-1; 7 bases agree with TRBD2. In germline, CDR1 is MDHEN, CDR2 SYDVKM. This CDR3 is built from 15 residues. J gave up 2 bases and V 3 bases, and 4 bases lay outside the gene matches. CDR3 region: CASSLQRGPYNEQFF. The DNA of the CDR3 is TGTGCCAGCAGTTTGCAGCGGGGCCCCTACAATGAGCAGTTCTTC.